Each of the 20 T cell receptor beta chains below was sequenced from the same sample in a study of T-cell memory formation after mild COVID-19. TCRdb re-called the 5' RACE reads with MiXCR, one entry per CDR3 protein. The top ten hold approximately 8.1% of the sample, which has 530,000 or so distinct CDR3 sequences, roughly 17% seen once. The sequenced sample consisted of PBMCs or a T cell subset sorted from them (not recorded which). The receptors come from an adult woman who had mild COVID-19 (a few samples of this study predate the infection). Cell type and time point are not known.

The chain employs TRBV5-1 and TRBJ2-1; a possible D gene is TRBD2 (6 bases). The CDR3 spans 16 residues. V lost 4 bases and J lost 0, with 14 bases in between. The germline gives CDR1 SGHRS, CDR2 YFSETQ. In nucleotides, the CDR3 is TGCGCCAGCAGCCGGGACTCCGGCGGCTCCTACAATGAGCAGTTCTTC. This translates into CASSRDSGGSYNEQFF.

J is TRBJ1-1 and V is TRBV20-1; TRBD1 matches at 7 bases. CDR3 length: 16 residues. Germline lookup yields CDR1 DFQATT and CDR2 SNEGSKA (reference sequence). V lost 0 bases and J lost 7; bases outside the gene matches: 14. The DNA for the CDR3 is TGCAGTGCTAGAGATCTTTCAGGGGGGTGGAGGGGTGAAGCTTTCTTT. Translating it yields CSARDLSGGWRGEAFF.

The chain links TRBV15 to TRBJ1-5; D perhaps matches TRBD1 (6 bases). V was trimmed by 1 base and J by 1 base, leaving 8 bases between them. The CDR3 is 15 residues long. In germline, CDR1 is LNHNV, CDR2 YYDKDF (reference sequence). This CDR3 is CATSRARGSNQPQHF. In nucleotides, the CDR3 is TGTGCCACCAGCAGAGCCAGGGGCAGCAATCAGCCCCAGCATTTT.

In nucleotides, the CDR3 is TGTGCCAGCAGTGTGCTTGCGGGGGGGCCGAGTGGCACAGATACGCAGTATTTT. Protein product: CASSVLAGGPSGTDTQYF. This rearrangement joins TRBV2 to TRBJ2-3; 9 bases are a match to TRBD2. The germline gives CDR1 SNHLY, CDR2 FYNNEI. This CDR3 has 18 amino acids. Germline trimming cut 4 bases from V and 1 base from J; bases unmatched to any gene: 12.

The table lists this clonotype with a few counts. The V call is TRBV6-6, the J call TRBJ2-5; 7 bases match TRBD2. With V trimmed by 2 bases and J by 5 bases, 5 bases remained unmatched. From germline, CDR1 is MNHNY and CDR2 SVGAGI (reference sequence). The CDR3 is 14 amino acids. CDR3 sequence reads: CASSYGGSGETQYF. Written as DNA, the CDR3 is TGTGCCAGCAGTTACGGCGGGAGCGGCGAGACCCAGTACTTC.

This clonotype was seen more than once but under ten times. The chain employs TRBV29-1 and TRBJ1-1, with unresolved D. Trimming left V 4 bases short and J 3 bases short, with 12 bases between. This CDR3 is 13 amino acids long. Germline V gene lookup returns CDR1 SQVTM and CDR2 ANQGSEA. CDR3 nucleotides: TGCAGCGTTGGAAAGAGAGTAGACACTGAAGCTTTCTTT. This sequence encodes CSVGKRVDTEAFF.

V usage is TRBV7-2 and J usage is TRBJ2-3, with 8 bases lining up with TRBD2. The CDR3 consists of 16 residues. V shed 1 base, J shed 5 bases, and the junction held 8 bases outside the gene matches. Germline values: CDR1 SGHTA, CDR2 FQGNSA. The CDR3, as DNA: TGTGCCAGCAGCTTAGGGGTAGCGGGGTACAAAGATACGCAGTATTTT. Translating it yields CASSLGVAGYKDTQYF. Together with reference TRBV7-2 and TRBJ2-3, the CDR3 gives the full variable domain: GAGVSQSPSNKVTEKGKDVELRCDPISGHTALYWYRQSLGQGLEFLIYFQGNSAPDKSGLPSDRFSAERTGGSVSTLTIQRTQQEDSAVYLCASSLGVAGYKDTQYFGPGTRLTVL.

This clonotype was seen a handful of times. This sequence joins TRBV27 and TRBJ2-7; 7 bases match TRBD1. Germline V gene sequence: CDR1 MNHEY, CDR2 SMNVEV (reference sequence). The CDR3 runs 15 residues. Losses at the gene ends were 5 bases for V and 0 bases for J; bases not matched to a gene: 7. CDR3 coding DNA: TGTGCCAGCAGTATCGGGACAGTCCCCTCCTACGAGCAGTACTTC. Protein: CASSIGTVPSYEQYF.

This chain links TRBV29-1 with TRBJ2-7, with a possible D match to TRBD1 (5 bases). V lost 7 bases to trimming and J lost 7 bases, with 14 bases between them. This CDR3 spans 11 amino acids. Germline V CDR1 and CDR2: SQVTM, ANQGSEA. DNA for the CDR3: TGCAGCGGTATACAGGATTCAGAGCAGTACTTC. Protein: CSGIQDSEQYF.

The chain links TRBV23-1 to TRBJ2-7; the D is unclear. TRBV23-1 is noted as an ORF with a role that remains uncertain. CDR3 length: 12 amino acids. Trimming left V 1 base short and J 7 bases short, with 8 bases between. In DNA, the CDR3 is TGCGCCAGCAGTCAATACCGCTCGGAGCAGTACTTC. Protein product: CASSQYRSEQYF.

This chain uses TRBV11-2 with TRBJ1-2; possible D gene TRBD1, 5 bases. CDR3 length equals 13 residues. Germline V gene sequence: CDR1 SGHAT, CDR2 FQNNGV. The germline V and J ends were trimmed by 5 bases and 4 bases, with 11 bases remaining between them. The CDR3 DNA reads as TGTGCCAGCAGCCCAGGGTCCTTCTATGGCTACACCTTC. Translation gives CASSPGSFYGYTF.

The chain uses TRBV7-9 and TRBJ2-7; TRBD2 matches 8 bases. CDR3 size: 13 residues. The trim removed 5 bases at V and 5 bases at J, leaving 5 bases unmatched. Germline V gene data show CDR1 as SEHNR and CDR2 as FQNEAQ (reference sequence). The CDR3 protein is CASSPRGGNEQYF. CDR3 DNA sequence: TGTGCCAGCAGCCCCCGGGGGGGCAACGAGCAGTACTTC.

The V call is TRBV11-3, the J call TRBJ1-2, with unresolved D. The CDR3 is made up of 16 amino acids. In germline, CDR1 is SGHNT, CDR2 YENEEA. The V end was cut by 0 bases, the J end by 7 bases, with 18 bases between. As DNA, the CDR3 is TGTGCCAGCAGCTTAGATGCCGAGGCTCATGGCGCTGGCTACACCTTC. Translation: CASSLDAEAHGAGYTF.

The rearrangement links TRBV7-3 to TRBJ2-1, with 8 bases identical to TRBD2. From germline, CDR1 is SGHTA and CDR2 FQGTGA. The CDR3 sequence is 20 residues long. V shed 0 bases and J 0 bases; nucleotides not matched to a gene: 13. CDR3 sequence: CASSLTRVRSGKSSYNEQFF. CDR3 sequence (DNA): TGTGCCAGCAGCTTAACACGGGTGCGTAGCGGGAAGAGCTCCTACAATGAGCAGTTCTTC.

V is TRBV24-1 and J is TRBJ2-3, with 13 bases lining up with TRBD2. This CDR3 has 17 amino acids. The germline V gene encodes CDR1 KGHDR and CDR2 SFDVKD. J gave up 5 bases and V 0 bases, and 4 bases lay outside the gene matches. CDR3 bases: TGTGCCACCAGTGATTTGACTAGCGGGGGGGCCGTAGATACGCAGTATTTT. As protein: CATSDLTSGGAVDTQYF.

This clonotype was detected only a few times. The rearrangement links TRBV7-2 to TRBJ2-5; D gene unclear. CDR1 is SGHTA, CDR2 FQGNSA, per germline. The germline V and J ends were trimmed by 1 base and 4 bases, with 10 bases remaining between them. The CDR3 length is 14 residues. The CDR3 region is CASSLGVPRETQYF. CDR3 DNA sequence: TGTGCCAGCAGCTTAGGTGTGCCCCGAGAGACCCAGTACTTC.

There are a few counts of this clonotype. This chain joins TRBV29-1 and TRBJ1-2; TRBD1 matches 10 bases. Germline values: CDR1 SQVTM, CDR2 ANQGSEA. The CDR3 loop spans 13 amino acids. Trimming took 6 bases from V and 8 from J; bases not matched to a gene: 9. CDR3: CSVPPGQGWGYTF. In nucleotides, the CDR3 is TGCAGCGTCCCCCCGGGACAGGGGTGGGGCTACACCTTC.

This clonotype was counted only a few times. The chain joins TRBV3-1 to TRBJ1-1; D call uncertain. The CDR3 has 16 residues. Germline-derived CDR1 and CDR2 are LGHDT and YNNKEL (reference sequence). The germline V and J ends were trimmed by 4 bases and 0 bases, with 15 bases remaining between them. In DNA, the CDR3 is TGTGCCAGCAGCCGAGATTCAGGTCTCATGAACACTGAAGCTTTCTTT. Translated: CASSRDSGLMNTEAFF.

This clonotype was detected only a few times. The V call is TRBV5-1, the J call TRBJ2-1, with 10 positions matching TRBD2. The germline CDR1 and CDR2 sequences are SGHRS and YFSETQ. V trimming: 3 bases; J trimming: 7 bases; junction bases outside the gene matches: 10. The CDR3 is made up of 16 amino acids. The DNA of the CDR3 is TGCGCCAGCAGCTGGCGGAGCGGGGGGGCCAAGAATGAGCAGTTCTTC. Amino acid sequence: CASSWRSGGAKNEQFF.

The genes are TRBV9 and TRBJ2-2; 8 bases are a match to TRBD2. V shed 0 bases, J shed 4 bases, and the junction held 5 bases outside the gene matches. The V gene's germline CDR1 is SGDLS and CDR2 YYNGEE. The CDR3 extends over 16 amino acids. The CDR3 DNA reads TGTGCCAGCAGCGTAGAGGGACTAGGAGGCACCGGGGAGCTGTTTTTT. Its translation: CASSVEGLGGTGELFF. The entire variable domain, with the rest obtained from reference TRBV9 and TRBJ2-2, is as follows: DSGVTQTPKHLITATGQRVTLRCSPRSGDLSVYWYQQSLDQGLQFLIQYYNGEERAKGNILERFSAQQFPDLHSELNLSSLELGDSALYFCASSVEGLGGTGELFFGEGSRLTVL.